A single sample is the source of the 13 T cell receptor beta chains below, sequenced in a study of blood T cell repertoires in COVID-19 (dated by TCRdb to the early 2020s). Library preparation employed the immunoSEQ multiplex PCR assay. TCRdb provides this immuneACCESS table in a form limited to in-frame rearrangements. Some clones are lacking; in checked studies, under half of them reflect an unresolved V gene, and why the rest are absent is not known. The sample data list some 80,000 clones, and about 83% of these were observed just once. The top ten hold around 3.3% of the sample. Sequenced material: peripheral blood. These receptor sequences come from a man in his fifties or sixties with acute or convalescent COVID-19.

This CDR3 is CASSEGQRRYGYTF. The CDR3 nucleotides are TGCGCCAGCAGTGAAGGACAAAGGCGCTATGGCTACACCTTC. The V and J genes are TRBV10-2 and TRBJ1-2; weak D call: TRBD1 (5 bases). V lost 3 bases and J lost 4, with 12 bases in between. Germline CDR1 and CDR2: WSHSY and SAAADI. CDR3 size: 14 residues.

The chain uses TRBV7-9 and TRBJ2-1; a weak D match, TRBD2 (7 bases). This CDR3 is built from 14 residues. Trimming left V 6 bases short and J 9 bases short, with 18 bases between. Per the germline V gene, CDR1 is SEHNR and CDR2 is FQNEAQ (reference sequence). CDR3 amino acids: CASRPQAGAGEQFF. CDR3 in DNA: TGTGCCAGCAGACCCCAGGCGGGGGCTGGTGAGCAGTTCTTC. The full variable domain, rest sourced from reference TRBV7-9 and TRBJ2-1, is DTGVSQNPRHKITKRGQNVTFRCDPISEHNRLYWYRQTLGQGPEFLTYFQNEAQLEKSRLLSDRFSAERPKGSFSTLEIQRTEQGDSAMYLCASRPQAGAGEQFFGPGTRLTVL.

About this clone itself: Other nucleotide sequences in the sample specify the same CDR3. The V and J genes are TRBV27 and TRBJ1-4, with 9 positions matching TRBD1. Losses at the gene ends were 6 bases for V and 7 bases for J; bases not matched to a gene: 6. In germline, CDR1 is MNHEY, CDR2 SMNVEV (reference sequence). CDR3 length: 14 residues. The DNA of the CDR3 is TGTGCCAGCAGGTTACAGGGGGCGGGTGAAAAACTGTTTTTT. Its protein product is CASRLQGAGEKLFF.

This chain links TRBV11-2 with TRBJ2-7, with unresolved D. The CDR3 extends over 15 amino acids. The germline gives CDR1 SGHAT, CDR2 FQNNGV. Between the trimmed V and J ends, which lost 2 bases and 2 bases, there was a span of 13 bases. The CDR3 bases are TGTGCCAGCAGCTTACGTAGAGTTCCGACCTACGAGCAGTACTTC. Translated: CASSLRRVPTYEQYF.

The chain recombines TRBV9 with TRBJ2-3; 8 bases agree with TRBD1. There are 17 residues in the CDR3. Germline V gene lookup returns CDR1 SGDLS and CDR2 YYNGEE. V trimming: 4 bases; J trimming: 2 bases; junction bases outside the gene matches: 12. CDR3 region: CASSQRTGTKNTDTQYF. CDR3 nucleotides: TGTGCCAGCAGCCAGCGGACAGGGACCAAGAACACAGATACGCAGTATTTT.

This chain connects TRBV12-3 or TRBV12-4 to TRBJ2-5, with D perhaps matching TRBD1 (6 bases). V was trimmed by 7 bases and J by 5 bases, leaving 8 bases between them. The CDR3 runs to 11 residues. CDR3 amino acids: CASTQGETQYF. The CDR3 DNA follows: TGTGCCAGCACCCAGGGGGAGACCCAGTACTTC.

This chain connects TRBV2 to TRBJ2-7; 11 bases map to TRBD2. Germline V lookup: CDR1 SNHLY, CDR2 FYNNEI. The J segment lost 1 base and the V segment lost 7 bases, leaving 9 bases of the junction unmatched. This CDR3 spans 16 amino acids. CDR3 in amino acids: CASIGLAGGKSYEQYF. The DNA for the CDR3 is TGTGCCAGCATTGGGTTAGCGGGAGGGAAATCCTACGAGCAGTACTTC.

The chain employs TRBV28 and TRBJ2-7; 7 nucleotides align to TRBD2. With V trimmed by 5 bases and J by 6 bases, 16 bases remained unmatched. Germline CDR1 reads MDHEN; CDR2 reads SYDVKM. CDR3 size: 16 residues. This chain's CDR3 is CASSPGLVGPEVEQYF. The CDR3 DNA reads as TGTGCCAGCAGTCCAGGACTAGTGGGCCCCGAGGTCGAGCAGTACTTC.

The chain employs TRBV3-1 (or the pseudogene TRBV3-2) and TRBJ2-3; TRBD2 agrees at 13 bases. The CDR3 has 17 amino acids. V lost 0 bases to trimming and J lost 8 bases; unmatched junction nucleotides: 8. Germline values: CDR1 LGHDT, CDR2 YNNKEL (reference sequence). The CDR3 loop reads CASSQERTSGGLGTQYF. CDR3 bases: TGTGCCAGCAGCCAAGAAAGGACTAGCGGGGGTCTTGGTACGCAGTATTTT.

CDR3 bases: TGTGCCAGCAGCTTGACTAGCGGGGGTACGCAGTATTTT. Protein: CASSLTSGGTQYF. V and J are TRBV7-2 and TRBJ2-3; 12 nucleotides line up with TRBD2. This CDR3 is 13 amino acids long. Germline CDR1 SGHTA, CDR2 FQGNSA. V shed 3 bases, J shed 8 bases, and the junction held 0 bases outside the gene matches.

This sequence joins TRBV19 and TRBJ1-1; possibly TRBD1 for D (5 bases). The V end was cut by 3 bases, the J end by 2 bases, with 13 bases between. The germline V gene encodes CDR1 LNHDA and CDR2 SQIVND (reference sequence). The CDR3 totals 15 residues. The CDR3 loop is CASSIGQILNTEAFF. The CDR3 nucleotides read TGTGCCAGTAGTATTGGACAAATCCTAAACACTGAAGCTTTCTTT.

The CDR3 coding sequence is TGTGCCAGCAGCTTACTGGGCCAGGGAAGGGCAAATGGCTACACCTTC. This encodes CASSLLGQGRANGYTF. The chain is built from TRBV11-2 and TRBJ1-2; tentative D call: TRBD1 (5 bases). The CDR3 has 16 amino acids. The V and J ends lost 2 bases and 6 bases respectively, with 19 bases between them. Germline assignment: CDR1 SGHAT and CDR2 FQNNGV. The whole variable domain, filled in from reference TRBV11-2 and TRBJ1-2, reads EAGVAQSPRYKIIEKRQSVAFWCNPISGHATLYWYQQILGQGPKLLIQFQNNGVVDDSQLPKDRFSAERLKGVDSTLKIQPAKLEDSAVYLCASSLLGQGRANGYTFGSGTRLTVV.

This rearrangement joins TRBV6-2 or TRBV6-3 to TRBJ2-4; 8 nucleotides match TRBD2. Germline assignment: CDR1 MNHEY and CDR2 SVGEGT. The ends lost 6 bases at V and 1 base at J; junction bases unmatched: 5. The CDR3 is 15 residues long. The DNA for the CDR3 is TGTGCCAGCAGCCAACCGGGGGGGGCCAAAAACATTCAGTACTTC. Translating it yields CASSQPGGAKNIQYF.